The rows below give T cell receptor beta chains drawn from one sample of a study of blood T cell repertoires in COVID-19. Measured with immunoSEQ multiplex PCR; TCRdb has only the in-frame clones, and not every one. The sample carries 150,000 to 200,000 clones, approximately 90% recorded once. Sequencing was carried out using peripheral blood. The receptors originated from a man in his fifties or sixties with active or convalescent COVID-19. CDR3s include the opening cysteine and the closing phenylalanine or tryptophan. D genes are given only for firm matches. Size tells how often a clone was seen (once, few, many) or the class of an expanded clone, and some rows leave it out.

cdr3_nt,cdr3_aa,v_call,cdr3_length,clone_size,j_call,d_call
TGTGCCAGCAGCTTACTCCGCGCTGATGAGCAGTTCTTC,CASSLLRADEQFF,TRBV7-9,13,.,TRBJ2-1,.
TGTGCCACCAGCAGAGCCTGGACAGGGGGACTTCACCAAGGAGCTTTCTTT,CATSRAWTGGLHQGAFF,TRBV15,17,.,TRBJ1-1,TRBD1
TGTGCCAGCAGCCAAGCTTCGGGCGGGGGGCCCCAGCATTTT,CASSQASGGGPQHF,TRBV3-1/TRBV3-2,14,.,TRBJ1-5,.
TGTGCCAGCAGCCTTTTCGGGGAGGGGAAAAACATTCAGTACTTC,CASSLFGEGKNIQYF,TRBV13,15,.,TRBJ2-4,TRBD2
TGTGCCAGTAGTATAAGTTTACAGGGGGCGGAGAACATTCAGTACTTC,CASSISLQGAENIQYF,TRBV19,16,.,TRBJ2-4,TRBD1
TGTGCCAGCAGCTTAAGGGCTAGCGGGGGGGGGACAGATACGCAGTATTTT,CASSLRASGGGTDTQYF,TRBV7-2,17,.,TRBJ2-3,TRBD2
TGTGCCAGCAGCTCAGCTGGGGCCGGGCCCCAATACGTCGGGGAGCTGTTTTTT,CASSSAGAGPQYVGELFF,TRBV5-4,18,.,TRBJ2-2,.
TGTGCCAGTAGTATTCCACAGGGACCGTTTCAGCCCCAGCATTTT,CASSIPQGPFQPQHF,TRBV19,15,few,TRBJ1-5,.
TGTGCCAGCAGCCCAAATACGTCTAGGAACACTGAAGCTTTCTTT,CASSPNTSRNTEAFF,TRBV7-9,15,.,TRBJ1-1,.
TGCGCCAGCAGCCCAGAGGGACAGAACACCGGGGAGCTGTTTTTT,CASSPEGQNTGELFF,TRBV5-1,15,.,TRBJ2-2,.
TGTGCCAGCAGCCCACTGGGGACTAACCGGGGATACGAGCAGTACTTC,CASSPLGTNRGYEQYF,TRBV6-6,16,.,TRBJ2-7,TRBD2
TGTGCCAGCAGTCCCCAGTCACCCCTCCACTTT,CASSPQSPLHF,TRBV12-3/TRBV12-4,11,once,TRBJ1-6,.
TGTGCCAGCAGCCAAGTAGTCGGGGACAGGGTTCCCAATGAGCAGTTCTTC,CASSQVVGDRVPNEQFF,TRBV4-2,17,.,TRBJ2-1,TRBD1
TGCGCCAGCAGCTCACAGGGGATCACCGGGGAGCTGTTTTTT,CASSSQGITGELFF,TRBV5-1,14,.,TRBJ2-2,TRBD1
TGTGCCAGCAGCACCCGTCCCGGGACATGGGAGACCCAGTACTTC,CASSTRPGTWETQYF,TRBV9,15,.,TRBJ2-5,.